One T cell receptor (beta chain) is described in this entry. Its cognate antigen is unknown. This specimen comes from a study of T cell responses to AZD1222 COVID-19 vaccine. Germline-derived CDR1 and CDR2 are SQVTM and ANQGSEA. The CDR3 spans 16 residues. Between the trimmed V and J ends, which lost 1 base and 1 base, there was a span of 14 bases. Generated by immunoSEQ multiplex PCR, the TCRdb table keeps only in-frame clones and is missing some. This repertoire shows about 170,000 clones, approximately 90% found once; its top ten account for 2.6%. The study, taken as a whole, reports: Seropositive at baseline were only a handful of AZD1222 recipients. The repertoires were collected only after the peak T cell response. With dominance at 160-218 and 743-854, vaccine-associated CD4 TCRs spanned spike.

The sequence was obtained from an adult in good health. V is TRBV29-1 and J is TRBJ2-1; D possibly matches TRBD1 or TRBD2 (6 bases each). This sample comprised peripheral blood, obtained on day 0 of AZD1222 vaccination. CDR3 nucleotides: TGCAGCGTTGAAGGAGGGGGGCAGGGGTCCTACAATGAGCAGTTCTTC. It encodes CSVEGGGQGSYNEQFF.